This is a list of T cell receptor beta chains from one sample in a study of tumour-infiltrating T cells in Burkitt lymphoma. Sequenced by immunoSEQ multiplex PCR; TCRdb stores in-frame clones only, minus some. The sample contains a few hundred clones, 20% to 25% of which appear only once. Sequenced sample: tumor tissue. Source of these receptors: a human donor with Burkitt lymphoma. CDR3s include the opening cysteine and the closing phenylalanine or tryptophan. A D gene is named only where the DNA matches it firmly. The size entry is marked missing in some rows and otherwise reads once, few, many or a size class.

j_call: TRBJ1-3; d_call: .; clone_size: few; v_call: TRBV20-1; cdr3_aa: CSASVFGTIYF; cdr3_nt: TGCAGTGCTAGTGTATTTGGCACCATATATTTT
j_call: TRBJ2-3; d_call: .; clone_size: few; v_call: TRBV7-2; cdr3_aa: CASSLRRDTQYF; cdr3_nt: TGTGCCAGCAGCTTGAGGAGAGATACGCAGTATTTT
j_call: TRBJ1-1; d_call: TRBD1; clone_size: .; v_call: TRBV27; cdr3_aa: CASSTGQGSEAFF; cdr3_nt: TGTGCCAGCAGTACGGGACAGGGTTCTGAAGCTTTCTTT
j_call: TRBJ1-1; d_call: .; clone_size: .; v_call: TRBV4-1; cdr3_aa: CASSSRTEGTEAFF; cdr3_nt: TGCGCCAGCAGTTCCCGGACAGAGGGGACTGAAGCTTTCTTT
j_call: TRBJ2-7; d_call: .; clone_size: .; v_call: TRBV2; cdr3_aa: CASSENSSYEQYF; cdr3_nt: TGTGCCAGCAGTGAGAACAGCTCCTACGAGCAGTACTTC
j_call: TRBJ2-7; d_call: .; clone_size: few; v_call: TRBV2; cdr3_aa: CASSENDYEQYF; cdr3_nt: TGTGCCAGCAGTGAGAACGATTACGAGCAGTACTTC
j_call: TRBJ1-6; d_call: .; clone_size: .; v_call: TRBV27; cdr3_aa: CASSFRENSPLHF; cdr3_nt: TGTGCCAGCAGTTTTCGGGAAAATTCACCCCTCCACTTT
j_call: TRBJ1-2; d_call: .; clone_size: few; v_call: TRBV11-2; cdr3_aa: CASSLEPGPNYGYTF; cdr3_nt: TGTGCCAGCAGCTTAGAGCCAGGACCTAACTATGGCTACACCTTC
j_call: TRBJ1-6; d_call: .; clone_size: few; v_call: TRBV6-6; cdr3_aa: CASSSAGTANSPLHF; cdr3_nt: TGTGCCAGCAGTTCCGCCGGGACGGCAAATTCACCCCTCCACTTT
j_call: TRBJ2-7; d_call: TRBD1; clone_size: .; v_call: TRBV11-3; cdr3_aa: CASSTRDSEQYF; cdr3_nt: TGTGCCAGCAGCACTCGGGACAGCGAGCAGTACTTC
j_call: TRBJ2-7; d_call: TRBD1; clone_size: few; v_call: TRBV25-1; cdr3_aa: CASSEGQGFYEQYF; cdr3_nt: TGTGCCAGCAGTGAGGGACAGGGATTCTACGAGCAGTACTTC
j_call: TRBJ1-1; d_call: .; clone_size: .; v_call: TRBV7-9; cdr3_aa: CASSLITEAFF; cdr3_nt: TGTGCCAGCAGCTTAATCACTGAAGCTTTCTTT